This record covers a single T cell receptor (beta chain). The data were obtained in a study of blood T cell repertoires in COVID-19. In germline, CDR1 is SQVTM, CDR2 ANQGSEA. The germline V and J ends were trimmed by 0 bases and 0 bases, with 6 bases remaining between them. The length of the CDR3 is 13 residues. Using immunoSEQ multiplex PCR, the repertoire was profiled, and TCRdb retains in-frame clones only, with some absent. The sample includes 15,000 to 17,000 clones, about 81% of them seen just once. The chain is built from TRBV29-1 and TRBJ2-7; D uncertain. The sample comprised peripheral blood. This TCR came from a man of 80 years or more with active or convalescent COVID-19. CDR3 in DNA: TGCAGCGTTGAAGAGGGCACCTCCTACGAGCAGTACTTC. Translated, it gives CSVEEGTSYEQYF.